Sequencing of this T cell receptor beta chain was carried out in a study of blood T cell repertoires in COVID-19. Whole-study context: Samples came from the United States, Italy and Spain, spanning acute and convalescent COVID-19. Sample material is recorded as cDNA or gDNA derived from T cells, B-cell-depleted T cells, or PBMCs.

Trimming removed 5 bases at V and 2 bases at J, with 18 bases between. The CDR3 sequence is 16 residues long. Germline V gene data show CDR1 as SEHNR and CDR2 as FQNEAQ (reference sequence). Under the authors' procedure: Cell counts per sample came from amplifying reference gene primers. Sequenced by immunoSEQ multiplex PCR; TCRdb stores in-frame clones only, minus some. The D gene and trimming were derived from the DNA, and the V and J assignments and clone size from that table. This sample carries tens of thousands of clones, 80% to 90% of them seen once, and the ten largest clones take around a tenth.

The source material was peripheral blood. The chain is built from TRBV7-9 and TRBJ1-1, with D possibly being TRBD1 (6 bases). The TCR sequence derives from a human donor in a cohort sampled during active COVID-19. The CDR3 coding sequence is TGTGCCAGCAGCCCTCTGACCGGGACACCAAACACTGAAGCTTTCTTT. Translation gives CASSPLTGTPNTEAFF.